The rows below give T cell receptor beta chains drawn from one sample of a study of siplizumab effects on memory and regulatory T cells. Generated by immunoSEQ multiplex PCR, the TCRdb table keeps only in-frame clones and is missing some. The data show 75,000 to 100,000 clones, roughly 94% seen once. Sequencing was carried out using non-Treg CD4+ T cells sorted from blood. Receptors were obtained from a human donor in good health. Both conserved end residues are part of each CDR3. The order of the fields is CDR3 length, D gene, V gene, clone size, J gene, CDR3 DNA, CDR3 protein. The D gene is left open where the match is weak. Some rows mark clone size as missing; the rest say once, few, many or name a class of expanded clone.

>15|TRBD1|TRBV2|.|TRBJ1-5
TGTGCCAGCAGTGAAGCTGGAGGGGGCGGAGAGCCCCAGCATTTT
CASSEAGGGGEPQHF
>15|.|TRBV9|.|TRBJ1-2
TGTGCCAGCAGCGTAGCTGAGGGGCCCTACTATGGCTACACCTTC
CASSVAEGPYYGYTF
>14|.|TRBV27|.|TRBJ1-1
TGTGCCAGCAGTTTAGGGAAAGTGAACACTGAAGCTTTCTTT
CASSLGKVNTEAFF
>16|.|TRBV30|.|TRBJ1-3
TGTGCCTGGAGTGTAGAAGGGTACGTCATAAGAAACACCATATATTTT
CAWSVEGYVIRNTIYF
>15|.|TRBV27|.|TRBJ2-1
TGTGCCAGCAGTTCACAGGGTAGCTCCTACAATGAGCAGTTCTTC
CASSSQGSSYNEQFF
>16|.|TRBV5-5|.|TRBJ2-2
TGTGCCAGCAGCCCCTTGGTCACAATGGGCACCGGGGAGCTGTTTTTT
CASSPLVTMGTGELFF
>13|.|TRBV2|once|TRBJ2-1
TGTGCCAGCAGTGAATGGCTAGGCGATGAGCAGTTCTTC
CASSEWLGDEQFF
>15|TRBD1|TRBV10-1|.|TRBJ1-4
TGCGCCAGCAGCTCGTCGGGACAGGGAGAAGAAAAACTGTTTTTT
CASSSSGQGEEKLFF
>19|TRBD1|TRBV10-1|.|TRBJ2-4
TGCGCCAGATACTTACGCCGGGACAGGGATTTGCTTGCCAAAAACATTCAGTACTTC
CARYLRRDRDLLAKNIQYF
>15|.|TRBV6-5|.|TRBJ1-1
TGTGCCAGCAGTTACTCCGGACAGTTGGTGTCTGAAGCTTTCTTT
CASSYSGQLVSEAFF
>14|TRBD1|TRBV19|.|TRBJ2-5
TGTGCCAGTACCGACAGGGGGCGCCAAGAGACCCAGTACTTC
CASTDRGRQETQYF
>15|TRBD1|TRBV25-1|.|TRBJ2-4
TGTGCCAGCAGTATCTCCGGGACAGGGAAGGACATTCAGTACTTC
CASSISGTGKDIQYF
>16|.|TRBV9|.|TRBJ1-1
TGTGCCAGCAGCGCCCTAAATAAGGATCTGAACACTGAAGCTTTCTTT
CASSALNKDLNTEAFF
>14|TRBD1|TRBV10-3|.|TRBJ2-2
TGTGCCACCGAGGACAGGGTGAACACCGGGGAGCTGTTTTTT
CATEDRVNTGELFF
>14|.|TRBV30|.|TRBJ1-4
TGTGCCTGCCATACAGGTCCCCTCAATGAAAAACTGTTTTTT
CACHTGPLNEKLFF
>16|.|TRBV12-5|.|TRBJ2-2
TGTGCTAGTGGATATAGGGGTACTACGAACACCGGGGAGCTGTTTTTT
CASGYRGTTNTGELFF
>14|.|TRBV29-1|.|TRBJ2-1
TGCAGCGTTGAGATTCTGGGGATTGGGAATGAGCAGTTCTTC
CSVEILGIGNEQFF
>16|TRBD1|TRBV7-8|.|TRBJ1-4
TGTGCCAGCAGCGCGTACAGGGGGACAACTAATGAAAAACTGTTTTTT
CASSAYRGTTNEKLFF
>13|.|TRBV27|.|TRBJ2-5
TGTGCCAGCAGTTTATTTATGGGGGAGACCCAGTACTTC
CASSLFMGETQYF
>14|.|TRBV19|.|TRBJ1-4
TGTGCCAGCCGTGACGGGACGGCGAATGAAAAACTGTTTTTT
CASRDGTANEKLFF
>14|TRBD1|TRBV29-1|.|TRBJ1-3
TGCAGCGCTAAACAGGGGGCGAACGGAAACACCATATATTTT
CSAKQGANGNTIYF
>13|TRBD1|TRBV7-9|.|TRBJ1-2
TGTGCCAGCAGCTTGACAGGGGACTATGGCTACACCTTC
CASSLTGDYGYTF
>14|.|TRBV5-1|.|TRBJ2-5
TGCGCCAGCAGCTTGATACTAGAACAAGAGACCCAGTACTTC
CASSLILEQETQYF
>11|.|TRBV6-1|.|TRBJ2-1
TGTGCCAGCAATCGACACAATGAGCAGTTCTTC
CASNRHNEQFF
>15|.|TRBV5-1|.|TRBJ1-5
TGCGCCAGCAGCTTGTTGGACCCGATGGCTCAGCCCCAGCATTTT
CASSLLDPMAQPQHF
>15|.|TRBV30|.|TRBJ2-5
TGTGCCTGGAGCCCAGGGGGGAACGGACAAGAGACCCAGTACTTC
CAWSPGGNGQETQYF
>14|.|TRBV19|.|TRBJ1-5
TGTGCCAGTAGTGCCCCAAATAGCAATCAGCCCCAGCATTTT
CASSAPNSNQPQHF
>18|.|TRBV7-8|few|TRBJ2-7
TGTGCCAGCAGCCCCTTCGGGGTCGGCGTCAGCGTCCGCTACGAGCAGTACTTC
CASSPFGVGVSVRYEQYF
>13|.|TRBV5-6|once|TRBJ2-3
TGTGCCAGCAGCTTCGGCAGCACAGATACGCAGTATTTT
CASSFGSTDTQYF
>14|TRBD1|TRBV7-3|.|TRBJ1-2
TGTGCCAGCAGCCCAGGGGGCGCAGGAGATGGCTACACCTTC
CASSPGGAGDGYTF
>11|.|TRBV28|.|TRBJ1-1
TGTGCCAGCAGAATGAACACTGAAGCTTTCTTT
CASRMNTEAFF
>15|.|TRBV18|.|TRBJ1-2
TGTGCCAGCTCACAACTCGTTCAGACTAACTATGGCTACACCTTC
CASSQLVQTNYGYTF
>12|.|TRBV19|.|TRBJ1-1
TGTGCCAGTAGTGCAGACTACACTGAAGCTTTCTTT
CASSADYTEAFF
>15|TRBD1|TRBV28|.|TRBJ1-5
TGTGCCAGCAGTTTATCGGGACAGGGGAATCAGCCCCAGCATTTT
CASSLSGQGNQPQHF
>13|.|TRBV18|once|TRBJ2-1
TGTGCCAGCTCACTAAAGGACATCGGTGAGCAGTTCTTC
CASSLKDIGEQFF
>17|TRBD2|TRBV5-4|.|TRBJ2-7
TGTGCCAGCAGCTTGGGGGGACTAGCGGGAGGGCCAAGCGAGCAGTACTTC
CASSLGGLAGGPSEQYF
>14|TRBD2|TRBV6-5|.|TRBJ2-7
TGTGCCAGCACAGCTAGCGGGAAGTCCTACGAGCAGTACTTC
CASTASGKSYEQYF
>17|TRBD1|TRBV5-1|.|TRBJ2-2
TGCGCCAGCAGCTTGGATCGGACAGGGGCCAACACCGGGGAGCTGTTTTTT
CASSLDRTGANTGELFF
>15|TRBD1|TRBV5-6|once|TRBJ2-6
TGTGCCAGCAGCTTGCGGGGACAGGGCCCCCGCGTCCTGACTTTC
CASSLRGQGPRVLTF
>10|TRBD1|TRBV20-1|.|TRBJ2-7
TGCAGTGCTACCCTAGGGGGCCTGTACTTC
CSATLGGLYF
>14|.|TRBV9|.|TRBJ1-3
TGTGCCAGCACGAAAGGGGGTTCTGGAAACACCATATATTTT
CASTKGGSGNTIYF
>13|.|TRBV5-4|.|TRBJ1-4
TGTGCCAGCAGAGCTCTGGGGGGGGAAAAACTGTTTTTT
CASRALGGEKLFF
>14|.|TRBV19|.|TRBJ2-1
TGTGCCAGTAGTACGGGACGGGAGTACAATGAGCAGTTCTTC
CASSTGREYNEQFF
>13|.|TRBV2|.|TRBJ1-5
TGTGCCAGCAGTGCCGGCGTAATTCAGCCCCAGCATTTT
CASSAGVIQPQHF
>19|.|TRBV18|.|TRBJ2-1
TGTGCCAGCTCACCGCGGGACCGACTAAAGATTGGACGAGGGGATGAGCAGTTCTTC
CASSPRDRLKIGRGDEQFF
>15|.|TRBV5-1|.|TRBJ2-7
TGCGCCAGCAGCAGTTCCGGGACAACCTCCTACGAGCAGTACTTC
CASSSSGTTSYEQYF
>15|TRBD2|TRBV25-1|.|TRBJ2-3
TGTGCCAGCAGTTCGACTAGCGGGACCACAGATACGCAGTATTTT
CASSSTSGTTDTQYF
>15|TRBD1|TRBV5-1|.|TRBJ1-5
TGCGCCAGCACCGAGACAGGGGGCCGTAATCAGCCCCAGCATTTT
CASTETGGRNQPQHF
>13|.|TRBV11-1|.|TRBJ2-7
TGTGCCAGCAGCTCAGCCCGACATCGCGAGCAGTACTTC
CASSSARHREQYF
>13|.|TRBV28|once|TRBJ1-1
TGTGCCAGCAACCGAGGACATTCAACTGAAGCTTTCTTT
CASNRGHSTEAFF
>14|.|TRBV5-1|once|TRBJ1-1
TGCGCCAGCAGCTTGGGTGCAGTGAACACTGAAGCTTTCTTT
CASSLGAVNTEAFF